Following are 8 T cell receptor beta chains from one sample sequenced in a study of regulatory T cells in long-lasting Graves disease. iRepertoire HTBI primers and Arm-PCR of CDR3 regions built TCR beta libraries. One entry per CDR3 protein results from TCRdb running MiXCR on the multiplex PCR reads. The sample lists about 520,000 distinct CDR3 sequences, about 12% occurring once. Specified time point: newly diagnosed GD, antithyroid drugs for less than 3 months. PBMC-extracted RNA yielded the TCR library. These data also formed part of another study, on T cells in Graves' hyperthyroidism and ophthalmopathy.

Sample: peripheral blood mononuclear cells (PBMCs), taken at new diagnosis, from a patient treated with antithyroid drugs. The receptors stem from a woman in her twenties or thirties with Graves disease.

A remark on this clonotype: One base away lies a much larger clone, so this may be a sequencing read error. The chain carries TRBV20-1 and TRBJ2-7; 9 bases map to TRBD1. From germline, CDR1 is DFQATT and CDR2 SNEGSKA (reference sequence). CDR3 length equals 13 residues. The CDR3 is CSATQGTGSLLSV. CDR3 bases: TGCAGTGCTACCCAAGGGACAGGGTCCCTCTTGAGTGTC.

This clonotype was detected many times. The chain employs TRBV14 and TRBJ2-1; maybe TRBD2 (5 bases). V lost 2 bases to trimming and J lost 6 bases, with 14 bases between them. The CDR3 runs 15 residues. CDR1 and CDR2 from the germline V gene are SGHDN and FVKESK. The CDR3 coding sequence is TGTGCCAGCAGCCAATATTCGCGGGTGTTCAATGAGCAGTTCTTC. This sequence encodes CASSQYSRVFNEQFF.

This clonotype occurred a few times. A much larger clone is a single base away; this may be a read error. In nucleotides, the CDR3 is TGTGTCAGCAGCTCCCCCAGCGGGACAGGAGAGACCCAGTACTTC. This translates into CVSSSPSGTGETQYF. The V and J genes are TRBV11-2 and TRBJ2-1, with D possibly TRBD1 on 8 matching bases. The J call could be wrong; TRBJ2-5 is a better fit for the DNA end. The germline V gene has CDR1 SGHAT and CDR2 FQNNGV. There are 15 residues in the CDR3.

At least ten counts were recorded for this clonotype. The chain links TRBV7-2 to TRBJ2-7, with 8 bases lining up with TRBD1. J lost 5 bases, V lost 5 bases, and 14 bases had no gene match. Germline CDR1 and CDR2: SGHTA and FQGNSA. This CDR3 comprises 16 residues. CDR3: CASSPQLRDRLHEQYF. The CDR3 DNA is TGTGCCAGCAGCCCTCAACTCAGGGACAGGCTCCACGAGCAGTACTTC. Using reference TRBV7-2 and TRBJ2-7 for the parts outside the CDR3, the full variable domain is GAGVSQSPSNKVTEKGKDVELRCDPISGHTALYWYRQSLGQGLEFLIYFQGNSAPDKSGLPSDRFSAERTGGSVSTLTIQRTQQEDSAVYLCASSPQLRDRLHEQYFGPGTRLTVT.

This clonotype was detected ten times or more. J is TRBJ1-1 and V is TRBV2; D gene uncertain. The CDR3 has 15 residues. Germline V gene sequence: CDR1 SNHLY, CDR2 FYNNEI. V was cut by 2 bases and J by 0 bases, with 10 bases left in between. Here the CDR3 reads CASSELEHMNTEAFF. The CDR3, as DNA: TGTGCCAGCAGTGAACTCGAGCACATGAACACTGAAGCTTTCTTT.

Many counts were recorded for this clonotype. This could be a read error, since a much larger clone is one nucleotide away. The V call is TRBV27, the J call TRBJ2-2, with D hard to call. The CDR3 has 14 amino acids. Trimming took 3 bases from V and 1 from J, leaving 6 bases between them. Germline CDR1 and CDR2: MNHEY and SMNVEV (reference sequence). The CDR3 is CASSLWQNTGELFF. CDR3 nucleotides: TGTGCCAGCAGTTTGTGGCAGAACACCGGGGAGCTGTTTTTT.

This clonotype was detected only a few times. V is TRBV2 and J is TRBJ2-2; 8 bases align to TRBD1. The CDR3 sequence is 20 residues long. Trimming cost V 2 bases and J 6 bases; bases outside gene matches: 20. Germline V lookup: CDR1 SNHLY, CDR2 FYNNEI. CDR3 DNA sequence: TGTGCCAGCAGTGAATTACTGAGTGAGGGAGACAGGGGCAACCCCGGGGAGCTGTTTTTT. Translating gives CASSELLSEGDRGNPGELFF.

This clonotype was counted at least ten times. The chain carries TRBV6-5 and TRBJ2-1; tentatively, D is TRBD1 or TRBD2 (6 bases each). Trimming removed 0 bases at V and 7 bases at J, with 16 bases between. This CDR3 has 16 residues. Per the germline V gene, CDR1 is MNHEY and CDR2 is SVGAGI. The CDR3 is CASSYSGGPAGNEQFF. The CDR3 coding sequence is TGTGCCAGCAGTTACTCGGGGGGCCCTGCTGGGAATGAGCAGTTCTTC.